Presented here are 12 T cell receptor beta chains from one specimen sequenced in a study of shared clonotypes between healthy human individuals. The method was immunoSEQ multiplex PCR; TCRdb's version includes in-frame clones alone and lacks a portion of them. The table includes around 700,000 clones, roughly 78% detected once. The sequencing sample was made of memory CD4+ T cells sorted from blood. Subset in this sample: CD45RA-negative fraction. The receptors shown here come from a woman under 40 in good health.

Here the CDR3 DNA reads TGTGCCAGCAGCCAAGATGCACTCCCCCCGGGCCTCACAGATACGCAGTATTTT. Residues: CASSQDALPPGLTDTQYF. V usage is TRBV4-2 and J usage is TRBJ2-3; D is undetermined. Trimming cost V 0 bases and J 2 bases, with 18 bases left between them. CDR1 is LGHNA and CDR2 is YNFKEQ in the germline V gene. This CDR3 is built from 18 residues.

The chain uses TRBV5-1 and TRBJ1-2; D may be TRBD1 (6 bases). The CDR3 has 20 residues. Per the germline V gene, CDR1 is SGHRS and CDR2 is YFSETQ. V was pared by 0 bases and J by 4 bases, with 28 bases between. The CDR3 nucleotides are TGCGCCAGCAGCTTGGCCCCCGGGGGGCTTACGGCGGTTCAGAGCTATGGCTACACCTTC. It specifies CASSLAPGGLTAVQSYGYTF.

The chain joins TRBV4-1 to TRBJ2-1; TRBD2 is a possible D gene (5 bases). The V end lost 0 bases, the J end lost 2 bases, and 11 bases lay between the germline ends. This CDR3 spans 16 amino acids. Germline V gives CDR1 MGHRA, CDR2 YSYEKL. In nucleotides, the CDR3 is TGCGCCAGCAGCCAAGATAGGTGGGAGACCTACAATGAGCAGTTCTTC. Translation: CASSQDRWETYNEQFF.

The chain recombines TRBV13 with TRBJ2-5; D might be TRBD1 or TRBD2, each matching 6 bases. CDR3 length equals 13 residues. CDR1 and CDR2 (germline): PRHDT, FYEKMQ (reference sequence). V lost 4 bases to trimming and J lost 6 bases, with 12 bases between them. CDR3 sequence (DNA): TGTGCCAGCAGCTCCGGGGGCTCGAAGACCCAGTACTTC. It specifies CASSSGGSKTQYF.

Regarding this clone: Other DNA variants within this sample encode the same CDR3. J is TRBJ2-3 and V is TRBV11-3, with a possible D match to TRBD2 (6 bases). CDR3 size: 14 residues. Between the trimmed V and J ends, which lost 4 bases and 2 bases, there was a span of 10 bases. CDR1 SGHNT and CDR2 YENEEA come from the germline V gene. CDR3: CASSSGRNTDTQYF. The CDR3 DNA sequence: TGTGCCAGCAGCTCTGGGAGGAACACAGATACGCAGTATTTT.

The rearrangement links TRBV5-6 to TRBJ1-3; D is perhaps TRBD1 (5 bases). The CDR3 has 15 residues. Germline CDR1 SGHDT, CDR2 YYEEEE. V gave up 2 bases and J gave up 0 bases, with 9 bases separating them. The DNA for the CDR3 is TGTGCCAGCAGCTTAGGGGTAACCTCTGGAAACACCATATATTTT. It encodes CASSLGVTSGNTIYF.

The genes are TRBV6-4 and TRBJ2-3, with D unclear. The V end lost 6 bases, the J end lost 7 bases, and 20 bases lay between the germline ends. Germline CDR1 reads MRHNA; CDR2 reads SNTAGT. The CDR3 is 15 amino acids. CDR3 protein: CASSPRSGATYTQYF. The CDR3 nucleotides read TGTGCCAGCAGCCCGCGGTCGGGCGCCACGTATACGCAGTATTTT.

The chain carries TRBV6-5 and TRBJ1-1; 8 bases map to TRBD1. Trimming at V came to 6 bases and at J to 5 bases, leaving 11 bases not matched to a gene. The germline V gene encodes CDR1 MNHEY and CDR2 SVGAGI. This CDR3 contains 15 residues. The CDR3 is CASRGSTGAVTEAFF. The CDR3 nucleotides read TGTGCCAGCAGGGGGTCGACAGGGGCGGTTACTGAAGCTTTCTTT.

This chain joins TRBV6-1 and TRBJ2-7; D not certain. The V end lost 1 base, the J end lost 0 bases, and 10 bases lay between the germline ends. Germline V lookup: CDR1 MNHNS, CDR2 SASEGT. The CDR3 extends over 15 amino acids. CDR3 nucleotides: TGTGCCAGCAGTGAAGTGGTTAGGAGCTCCTACGAGCAGTACTTC. This translates into CASSEVVRSSYEQYF.

The chain is built from TRBV7-9 and TRBJ2-7; D unclear. In germline, CDR1 is SEHNR, CDR2 FQNEAQ (reference sequence). This CDR3 region has 14 residues. V lost 5 bases to trimming and J lost 5 bases, with 16 bases between them. CDR3 nucleotide sequence: TGTGCCAGCAGCGCCCGGACCGCCGAGGACGAGCAGTACTTC. It encodes CASSARTAEDEQYF.

This chain connects TRBV30 to TRBJ2-7, with D perhaps matching TRBD1 (5 bases). The V gene lost 1 base and the J gene lost 6 bases, with 19 bases spanning the gap. CDR3 length equals 15 residues. Germline V lookup: CDR1 GTSNPN, CDR2 SVGIG (reference sequence). The CDR3 is CAWSAVGQGFREQYF. CDR3 bases: TGTGCCTGGAGTGCCGTCGGTCAGGGCTTTCGCGAGCAGTACTTC.

This clone was detected only a few times. The chain carries TRBV7-9 and TRBJ1-1; D gene ambiguous. The V end was cut by 7 bases, the J end by 8 bases, with 17 bases between. Germline CDR1 reads SEHNR; CDR2 reads FQNEAQ (reference sequence). The CDR3 has 13 amino acids. The CDR3 DNA is TGTGCCAGCACCCAAACGGGTCAAAGAGAAGCTTTCTTT. Translating it yields CASTQTGQREAFF. Full variable domain (outside the CDR3, taken from reference TRBV7-9 and TRBJ1-1): DTGVSQNPRHKITKRGQNVTFRCDPISEHNRLYWYRQTLGQGPEFLTYFQNEAQLEKSRLLSDRFSAERPKGSFSTLEIQRTEQGDSAMYLCASTQTGQREAFFGQGTRLTVV.